This is a list of T cell receptor beta chains from one sample in a study of OX40 agonist ivuxolimab in advanced cancers. Generated by immunoSEQ multiplex PCR, the TCRdb table keeps only in-frame clones and is missing some. The data contain 25,000 to 40,000 clones, about 87% of them seen just once; the ten biggest clones take up roughly 34%. Specimen: CD4+ or CD8+ T cells sorted from blood, collected in a trial of the OX40 agonist ivuxolimab. Receptors originate from an adult with an advanced solid tumor such as melanoma, head and neck, liver or kidney cancer. The CDR3 runs from the conserved cysteine through the conserved F or W. Fields, in order: clone size, J gene, D gene, V gene, CDR3 protein, CDR3 DNA. D genes are given only for firm matches. Clone size is shown for a subset of rows, as once, few, many or a class of expanded clone.

NA TRBJ2-3 TRBD2 TRBV4-1 CASSQSFAGGTDTQYF TGCGCCAGCAGCCAATCGTTTGCGGGGGGCACAGATACGCAGTATTTT
NA TRBJ2-1 TRBD2 TRBV6-4 CASSDGGGPHNEQFF TGTGCCAGCAGTGACGGCGGGGGTCCGCACAATGAGCAGTTCTTC
once TRBJ2-7 NA TRBV19 CASSEVRGGEQYF TGTGCCAGTAGTGAGGTCAGGGGTGGCGAGCAGTACTTC
NA TRBJ2-7 TRBD2 TRBV28 CASRIAGLAIEQYF TGTGCCAGCAGGATCGCGGGACTAGCGATCGAGCAGTACTTC
NA TRBJ1-2 NA TRBV5-3 CARSEFQPHGYTF TGTGCCAGAAGCGAGTTCCAGCCGCACGGCTACACCTTC
NA TRBJ2-7 NA TRBV4-1 CASSQESGAAEQYF TGCGCCAGCAGCCAAGAGTCAGGGGCGGCCGAGCAGTACTTC
NA TRBJ2-7 NA TRBV27 CASTRTTTDFLTSHEQYF TGTGCCAGCACCCGGACAACTACCGACTTCCTTACTTCCCACGAGCAGTACTTC
NA TRBJ1-1 NA TRBV6-1 CASSEASPAPEAFF TGTGCCAGCAGTGAAGCTAGTCCTGCACCCGAAGCTTTCTTT
once TRBJ2-1 NA TRBV27 CASSLIRLSDEQFF TGTGCCAGCAGTTTAATCAGACTTAGCGATGAGCAGTTCTTC
NA TRBJ1-5 NA TRBV9 CASSGGDQPQHF TGTGCCAGCAGCGGGGGGGACCAGCCCCAGCATTTT
NA TRBJ2-1 NA TRBV4-1 CASSQDVYNEQFF TGCGCCAGCAGCCAAGACGTCTACAATGAGCAGTTCTTC
NA TRBJ2-7 TRBD2 TRBV4-1 CASSQDSVSGGSYEQYF TGCGCCAGCAGCCAAGATTCGGTCAGCGGGGGGTCCTACGAGCAGTACTTC
NA TRBJ2-7 NA TRBV4-1 CASSHGIGTRRTYEQYF TGCGCCAGCAGCCATGGAATCGGGACACGGCGAACTTACGAGCAGTACTTC
NA TRBJ2-7 NA TRBV2 CATQGGSEQYF TGTGCTACTCAGGGGGGGAGCGAGCAGTACTTC
NA TRBJ1-1 TRBD1 TRBV7-9 CASSLEGQGAENTEAFF TGTGCCAGCAGCTTAGAGGGACAGGGGGCAGAAAACACTGAAGCTTTCTTT
NA TRBJ1-1 NA TRBV4-1 CASSQGLLNTEAFF TGCGCCAGCAGCCAAGGGCTGTTGAACACTGAAGCTTTCTTT
once TRBJ1-4 TRBD1 TRBV5-3 CARSFPLGDDVDRDKLFF TGTGCCAGAAGCTTCCCGTTAGGGGATGACGTTGACAGGGATAAACTGTTTTTT
NA TRBJ2-3 NA TRBV7-8 CASSLVEFVGTDTQYF TGTGCCAGCAGCTTAGTGGAGTTTGTAGGAACAGATACGCAGTATTTT
NA TRBJ1-3 NA TRBV14 CASSQRPTTIYF TGTGCCAGCAGCCAGAGGCCAACGACCATATATTTT
NA TRBJ2-7 NA TRBV2 CASSVLTGEQYF TGTGCCAGCAGTGTGTTAACTGGCGAGCAGTACTTC
NA TRBJ2-3 TRBD2 TRBV28 CASSRGAGGGDTQYF TGTGCCAGCAGCAGAGGGGCGGGAGGTGGAGATACGCAGTATTTT
NA TRBJ2-3 TRBD2 TRBV28 CASRPIPGRGSTDTQYF TGTGCCAGCCGACCGATCCCGGGGAGGGGCAGCACAGATACGCAGTATTTT
NA TRBJ1-1 NA TRBV7-9 CASSLQDNTEAFF TGTGCCAGCAGCTTACAAGATAACACTGAAGCTTTCTTT
NA TRBJ1-2 NA TRBV7-9 CASSLAGEGHYGYTF TGTGCCAGCAGCTTAGCGGGGGAGGGCCACTATGGCTACACCTTC
NA TRBJ2-3 TRBD1 TRBV11-3 CASSLDRAGTALDTQYF TGTGCCAGCAGCTTAGATCGGGCAGGGACAGCCCTAGATACGCAGTATTTT
NA TRBJ2-3 NA TRBV7-3 CASSEFGGVSTDTQYF TGTGCCAGCAGCGAATTTGGAGGGGTCAGCACAGATACGCAGTATTTT
NA TRBJ1-1 NA TRBV9 CASTRGGSVMNTEAFF TGTGCCAGCACCCGGGGGGGGAGTGTGATGAACACTGAAGCTTTCTTT
NA TRBJ2-7 NA TRBV2 CATHDGDYEQYF TGTGCCACCCACGACGGAGACTACGAGCAGTACTTC
NA TRBJ2-2 NA TRBV28 CATASGPYDWELFF TGTGCCACCGCATCGGGACCTTATGATTGGGAGCTGTTTTTT
NA TRBJ1-5 TRBD1 TRBV30 CAWSSGTEDQPQHF TGTGCCTGGAGCTCGGGGACAGAGGATCAGCCCCAGCATTTT
medium-sized TRBJ1-5 NA TRBV10-3 CAISESYRNSNQPQHF TGTGCCATCAGTGAGTCGTACAGAAATAGCAATCAGCCCCAGCATTTT
NA TRBJ1-6 NA TRBV19 CASSIEVSGRGRDSPLHF TGTGCCAGTAGTATTGAAGTGTCTGGCAGGGGACGAGATTCACCCCTCCACTTT
NA TRBJ1-2 NA TRBV10-3 CAISTRQAYGYTF TGTGCCATCAGTACTAGACAGGCATACGGCTACACCTTC
NA TRBJ2-2 NA TRBV27 CASSLGGAGTGELFF TGTGCCAGCAGTTTAGGGGGGGCAGGCACCGGGGAGCTGTTTTTT
NA TRBJ2-1 NA TRBV6-5 CASRQGLGNEQFF TGTGCCAGCAGGCAGGGCCTGGGGAATGAGCAGTTCTTC
once TRBJ2-7 NA TRBV30 CAWGWGTGARWYF NA
NA TRBJ2-5 TRBD2 TRBV7-9 CASRAWGEGGETQYF TGTGCCAGCAGAGCTTGGGGGGAGGGAGGCGAGACCCAGTACTTC
NA TRBJ2-1 NA TRBV2 CASSRDAGDANEQFF TGTGCCAGCAGTAGGGACGCCGGCGACGCCAATGAGCAGTTCTTC
NA TRBJ1-2 NA TRBV7-8 CASSLAAGIGYGYTF TGTGCCAGCAGCTTAGCCGCAGGGATAGGCTATGGCTACACCTTC
NA TRBJ1-2 NA TRBV6-1 CASSEGGGSYYGYTF TGTGCCAGCAGTGAAGGGGGAGGGAGCTACTATGGCTACACCTTC
NA TRBJ2-3 TRBD2 TRBV28 CASSPLTSGRGSIRGTQYF TGTGCCAGCAGTCCCCTGACCAGCGGGAGGGGATCTATCCGGGGTACGCAGTATTTT
NA TRBJ2-7 NA TRBV11-2 CASSPAGFKSYEQYF TGTGCCAGCAGCCCCGCAGGGTTTAAATCCTACGAGCAGTACTTC